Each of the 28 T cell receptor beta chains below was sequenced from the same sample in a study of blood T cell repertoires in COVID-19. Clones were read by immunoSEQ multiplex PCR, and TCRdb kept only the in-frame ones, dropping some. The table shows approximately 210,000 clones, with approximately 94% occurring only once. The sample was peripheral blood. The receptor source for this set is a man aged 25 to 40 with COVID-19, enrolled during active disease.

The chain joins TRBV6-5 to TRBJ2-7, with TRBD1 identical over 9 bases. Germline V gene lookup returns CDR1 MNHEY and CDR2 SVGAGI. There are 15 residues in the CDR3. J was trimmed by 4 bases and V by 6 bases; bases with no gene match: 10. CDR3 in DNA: TGTGCCAGCAGACAAGGGACAGGGTCAGCGTACGAGCAGTACTTC. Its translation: CASRQGTGSAYEQYF.

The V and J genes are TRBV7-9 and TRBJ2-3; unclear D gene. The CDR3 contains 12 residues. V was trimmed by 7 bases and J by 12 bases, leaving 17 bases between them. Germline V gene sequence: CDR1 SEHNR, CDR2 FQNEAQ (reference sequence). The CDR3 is CASMVGRSTQYF. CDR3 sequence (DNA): TGTGCCAGCATGGTCGGTCGGTCCACCCAGTATTTT.

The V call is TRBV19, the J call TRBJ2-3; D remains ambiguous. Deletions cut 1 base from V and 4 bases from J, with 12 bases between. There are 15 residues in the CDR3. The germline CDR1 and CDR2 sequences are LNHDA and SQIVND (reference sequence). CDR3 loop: CASSIGLVGADTQYF. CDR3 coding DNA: TGTGCCAGTAGTATAGGGCTAGTGGGTGCAGATACGCAGTATTTT.

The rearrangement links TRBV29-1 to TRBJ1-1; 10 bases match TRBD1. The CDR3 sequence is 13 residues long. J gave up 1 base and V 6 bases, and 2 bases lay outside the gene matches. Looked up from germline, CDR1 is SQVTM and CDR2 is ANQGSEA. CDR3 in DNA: TGCAGCGTACGGACAGGGGGGAACACTGAAGCTTTCTTT. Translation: CSVRTGGNTEAFF.

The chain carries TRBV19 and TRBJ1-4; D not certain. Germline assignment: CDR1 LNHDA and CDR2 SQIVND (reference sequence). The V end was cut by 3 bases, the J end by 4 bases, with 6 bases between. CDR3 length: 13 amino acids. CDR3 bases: TGTGCCAGTAGTATCAGGATTAATGAAAAACTGTTTTTT. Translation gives CASSIRINEKLFF.

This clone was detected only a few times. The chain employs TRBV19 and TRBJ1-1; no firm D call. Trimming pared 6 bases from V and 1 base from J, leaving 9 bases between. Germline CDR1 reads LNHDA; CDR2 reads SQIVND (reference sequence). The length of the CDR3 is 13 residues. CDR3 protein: CASRSRPNTEAFF. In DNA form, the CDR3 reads TGTGCCAGTAGGTCGCGGCCGAACACTGAAGCTTTCTTT.

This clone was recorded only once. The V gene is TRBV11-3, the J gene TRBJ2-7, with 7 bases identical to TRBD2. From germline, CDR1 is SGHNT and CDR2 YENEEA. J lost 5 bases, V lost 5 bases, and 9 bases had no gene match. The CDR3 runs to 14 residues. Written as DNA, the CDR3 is TGTGCCAGCAGCACCCGGGACGGGGGGAACGAGCAGTACTTC. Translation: CASSTRDGGNEQYF.

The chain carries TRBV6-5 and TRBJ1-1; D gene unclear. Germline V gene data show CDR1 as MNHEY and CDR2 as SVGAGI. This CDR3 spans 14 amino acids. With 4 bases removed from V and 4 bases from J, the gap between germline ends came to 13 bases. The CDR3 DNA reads TGTGCCAGCAGTTCTGGGTCGGGAATCACTGAAGCTTTCTTT. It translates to CASSSGSGITEAFF.

CDR3 residues: CASSQPTPGGTGSTLEQYF. CDR3 nucleotides: TGCGCCAGCAGTCAACCAACCCCGGGAGGGACAGGGTCTACTCTCGAGCAGTACTTC. The chain recombines TRBV23-1 with TRBJ2-7; the D gene is possibly TRBD1 (9 bases). TRBV23-1 is designated an ORF whose function remains uncertain. The CDR3 runs 19 residues. Trimming removed 2 bases from V and 6 bases from J, with 29 bases in between.

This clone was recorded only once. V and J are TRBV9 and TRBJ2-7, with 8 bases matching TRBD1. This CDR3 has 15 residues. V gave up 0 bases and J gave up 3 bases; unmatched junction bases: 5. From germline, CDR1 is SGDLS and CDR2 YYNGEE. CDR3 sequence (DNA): TGTGCCAGCAGCGTAGGAACAGGGGGGATCTACGAGCAGTACTTC. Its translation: CASSVGTGGIYEQYF.

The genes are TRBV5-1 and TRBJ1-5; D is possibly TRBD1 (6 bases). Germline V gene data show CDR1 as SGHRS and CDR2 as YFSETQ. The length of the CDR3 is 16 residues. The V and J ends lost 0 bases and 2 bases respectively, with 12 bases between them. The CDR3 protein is CASSLEGAGGNQPQHF. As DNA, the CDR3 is TGCGCCAGCAGCTTGGAAGGGGCAGGGGGCAATCAGCCCCAGCATTTT.

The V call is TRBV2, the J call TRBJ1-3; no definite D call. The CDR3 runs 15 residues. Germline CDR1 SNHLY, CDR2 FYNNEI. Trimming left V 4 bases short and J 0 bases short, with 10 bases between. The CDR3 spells CASSVSLPSGNTIYF. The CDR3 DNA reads TGTGCCAGCAGTGTTAGCCTCCCCTCTGGAAACACCATATATTTT.

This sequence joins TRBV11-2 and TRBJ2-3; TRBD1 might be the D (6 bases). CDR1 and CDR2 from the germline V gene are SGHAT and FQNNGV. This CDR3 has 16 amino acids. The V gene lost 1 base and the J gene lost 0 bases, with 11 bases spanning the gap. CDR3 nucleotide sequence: TGTGCCAGCAGCTTAGGGCAGGGGCTCAGCACAGATACGCAGTATTTT. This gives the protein CASSLGQGLSTDTQYF.

CDR3 bases: TGTGCCAGCAGCTTACTCCGGGACAGCACCTACCACGAGCAGTACTTC. It encodes CASSLLRDSTYHEQYF. The chain is built from TRBV27 and TRBJ2-7; 7 bases are a match to TRBD1. J was trimmed by 5 bases and V by 6 bases; bases with no gene match: 16. The CDR3 extends over 16 amino acids. Germline-derived CDR1 and CDR2 are MNHEY and SMNVEV (reference sequence).

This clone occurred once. In DNA form, the CDR3 reads TGTGCCAGCAGCATCTCAGGGGGCCCTGGAAACACCATATATTTT. Its translation: CASSISGGPGNTIYF. The rearrangement uses TRBV7-9 and TRBJ1-3; 8 bases match TRBD1. This CDR3 region has 15 residues. The germline V gene encodes CDR1 SEHNR and CDR2 FQNEAQ (reference sequence). J gave up 2 bases and V 5 bases, and 5 bases lay outside the gene matches.

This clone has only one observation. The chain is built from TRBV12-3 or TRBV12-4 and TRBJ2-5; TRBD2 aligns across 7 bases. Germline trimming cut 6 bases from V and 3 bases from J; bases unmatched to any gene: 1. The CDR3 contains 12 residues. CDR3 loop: CASRSGEETQYF. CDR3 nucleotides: TGTGCCAGCAGAAGCGGGGAAGAGACCCAGTACTTC.

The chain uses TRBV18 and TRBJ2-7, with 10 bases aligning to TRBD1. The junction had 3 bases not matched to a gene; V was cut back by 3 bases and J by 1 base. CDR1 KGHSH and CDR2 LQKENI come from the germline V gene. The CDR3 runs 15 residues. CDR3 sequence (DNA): TGTGCCAGCTCACCCGGGACAGGGGCTTCCTACGAGCAGTACTTC. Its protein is CASSPGTGASYEQYF.

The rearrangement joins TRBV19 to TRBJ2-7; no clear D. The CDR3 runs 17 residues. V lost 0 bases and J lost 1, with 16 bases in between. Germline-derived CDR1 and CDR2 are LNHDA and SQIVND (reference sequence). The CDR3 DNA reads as TGTGCCAGTAGTATAGATCTTTCAGGCGCCCAATCCTACGAGCAGTACTTC. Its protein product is CASSIDLSGAQSYEQYF.

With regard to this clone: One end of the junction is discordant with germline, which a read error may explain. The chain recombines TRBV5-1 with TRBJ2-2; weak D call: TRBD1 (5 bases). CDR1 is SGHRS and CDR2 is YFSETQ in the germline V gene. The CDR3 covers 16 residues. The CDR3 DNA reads TGCGCCAGCAGCTTGGATGTAGGGGCGATCACCGGAGAGCTGTTTTTT. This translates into CASSLDVGAITGELFF. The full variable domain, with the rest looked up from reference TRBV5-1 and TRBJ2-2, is KAGVTQTPRYLIKTRGQQVTLSCSPISGHRSVSWYQQTPGQGLQFLFEYFSETQRNKGNFPGRFSGRQFSNSRSEMNVSTLELGDSALYLCASSLDVGAITGELFFGEGSRLTVL.

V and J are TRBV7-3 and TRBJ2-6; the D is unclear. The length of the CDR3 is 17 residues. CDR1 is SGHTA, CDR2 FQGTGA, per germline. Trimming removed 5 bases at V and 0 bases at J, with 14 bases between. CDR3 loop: CASSPSPHVSGANVLTF. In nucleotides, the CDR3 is TGTGCCAGCAGCCCGAGCCCTCACGTCTCTGGGGCCAACGTCCTGACTTTC.

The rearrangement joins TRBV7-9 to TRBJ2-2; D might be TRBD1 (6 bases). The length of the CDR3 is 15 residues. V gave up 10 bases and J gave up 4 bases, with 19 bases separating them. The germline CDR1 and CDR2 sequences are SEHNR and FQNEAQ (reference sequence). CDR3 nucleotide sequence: TGTGCCAAACGTCAGGGGACCTCCGGCACCGGGGAGCTGTTTTTT. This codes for CAKRQGTSGTGELFF. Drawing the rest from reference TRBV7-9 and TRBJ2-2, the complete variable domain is DTGVSQNPRHKITKRGQNVTFRCDPISEHNRLYWYRQTLGQGPEFLTYFQNEAQLEKSRLLSDRFSAERPKGSFSTLEIQRTEQGDSAMYLCAKRQGTSGTGELFFGEGSRLTVL.

DNA of the CDR3: TGTGCCACCAGTGCAATCCCCCTGACCGACAGAGCTGGAGGCTACACCTTC. Protein product: CATSAIPLTDRAGGYTF. The genes are TRBV24-1 and TRBJ1-2; TRBD1 is a possible D gene (5 bases). Germline V CDR1 and CDR2: KGHDR, SFDVKD. Trimming pared 5 bases from V and 8 bases from J, leaving 26 bases between. CDR3 size: 17 residues.

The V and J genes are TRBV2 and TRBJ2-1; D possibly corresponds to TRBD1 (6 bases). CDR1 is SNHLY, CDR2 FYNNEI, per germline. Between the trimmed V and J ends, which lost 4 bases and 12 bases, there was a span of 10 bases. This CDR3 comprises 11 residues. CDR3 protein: CASSADSGQFF. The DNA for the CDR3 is TGTGCCAGCAGTGCGGACAGCGGGCAGTTCTTC.

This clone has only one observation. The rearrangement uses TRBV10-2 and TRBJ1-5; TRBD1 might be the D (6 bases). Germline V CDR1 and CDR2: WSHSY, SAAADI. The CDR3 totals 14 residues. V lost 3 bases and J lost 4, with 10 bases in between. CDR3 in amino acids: CASSESGDNQPQHF. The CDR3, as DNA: TGCGCCAGCAGTGAATCAGGGGATAATCAGCCCCAGCATTTT.

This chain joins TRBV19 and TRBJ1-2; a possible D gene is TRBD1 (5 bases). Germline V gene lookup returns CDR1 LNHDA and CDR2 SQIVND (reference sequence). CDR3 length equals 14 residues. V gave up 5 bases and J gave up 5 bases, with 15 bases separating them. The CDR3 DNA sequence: TGTGCCAGTAGTCCACCAGGGCAGATGTATGGCTACACCTTC. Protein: CASSPPGQMYGYTF.

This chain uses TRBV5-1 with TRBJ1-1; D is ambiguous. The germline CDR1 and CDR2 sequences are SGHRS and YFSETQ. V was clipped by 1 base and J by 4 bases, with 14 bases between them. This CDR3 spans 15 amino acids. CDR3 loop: CASSLFGEEGTEAFF. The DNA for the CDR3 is TGCGCCAGCAGCTTGTTCGGGGAGGAGGGCACTGAAGCTTTCTTT.

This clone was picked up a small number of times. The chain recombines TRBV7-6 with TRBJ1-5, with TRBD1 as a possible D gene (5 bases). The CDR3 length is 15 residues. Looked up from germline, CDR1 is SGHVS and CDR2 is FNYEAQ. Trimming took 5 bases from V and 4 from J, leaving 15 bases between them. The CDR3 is CASSARQGRNQPQHF. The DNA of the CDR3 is TGTGCCAGCAGCGCGAGGCAGGGAAGAAATCAGCCCCAGCATTTT.

Here the CDR3 reads CASSERGGWAQPQHF. DNA of the CDR3: TGTGCCAGCAGTGAAAGGGGGGGCTGGGCTCAGCCCCAGCATTTT. The rearrangement links TRBV16 to TRBJ1-5, with D possibly TRBD1 on 6 matching bases. CDR1 KGHSY and CDR2 FQNENV come from the germline V gene. The CDR3 is 15 amino acids. V lost 6 bases, J lost 6 bases, and 18 bases lay in between.